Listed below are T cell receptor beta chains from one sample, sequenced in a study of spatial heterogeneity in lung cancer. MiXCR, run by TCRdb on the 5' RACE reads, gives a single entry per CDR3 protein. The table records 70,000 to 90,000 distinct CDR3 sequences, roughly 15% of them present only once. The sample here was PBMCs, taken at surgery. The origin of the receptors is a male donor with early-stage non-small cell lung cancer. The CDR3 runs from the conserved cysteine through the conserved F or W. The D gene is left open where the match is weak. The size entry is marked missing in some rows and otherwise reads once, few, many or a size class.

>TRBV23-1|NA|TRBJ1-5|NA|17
TGCGCCTCCCTCTTAGGCACCCTTGCCAAAGCCAATCAGCCCCAGCATTTT
CASLLGTLAKANQPQHF
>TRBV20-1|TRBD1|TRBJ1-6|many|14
TGCAGTGCTCCTGACAGGGGGAAGAATTCACCCCTCCACTTT
CSAPDRGKNSPLHF
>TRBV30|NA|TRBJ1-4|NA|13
TGTGCCTGGAGTGAACTGTTTAATGAAAAACTGTTTTTT
CAWSELFNEKLFF
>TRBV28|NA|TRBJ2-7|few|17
TGTGCCAGCAGCTACACAGGGTTATCGTCCGTGGCCTACGAGCAGTACTTC
CASSYTGLSSVAYEQYF
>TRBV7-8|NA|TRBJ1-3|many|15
TGTGCCAGCAGCTTGTCCGTGCAGGCGTTGGGCACCATATATTTT
CASSLSVQALGTIYF
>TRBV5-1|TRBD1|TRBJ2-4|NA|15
TGCGCCAGCAGCACTCAACAGGGGGCATCGAACATTCAGTACTTC
CASSTQQGASNIQYF
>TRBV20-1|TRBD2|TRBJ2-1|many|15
TGCAGTGCTAGATCTGCGGCTAGCGGGAGTTATGAGCAGTTCTTC
CSARSAASGSYEQFF
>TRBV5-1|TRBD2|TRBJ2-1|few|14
TGCGCCAGTGTGGCTAGCGGGATAGGGGATGAGCAGTTCTTC
CASVASGIGDEQFF
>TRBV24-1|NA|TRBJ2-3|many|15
TGTGCCACCGCGAACTCGGCGGACGCCACAGATACGCAGTATTTT
CATANSADATDTQYF
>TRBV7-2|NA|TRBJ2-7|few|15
TGTGCCAGCAGCTTAAACCCGTCCCCCGGGTACGAGCAGTACTTC
CASSLNPSPGYEQYF
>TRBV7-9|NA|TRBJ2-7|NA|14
TGTGCCAGCAGCTTAGCGGGGCAGAACTACGAGCAGTACTTC
CASSLAGQNYEQYF
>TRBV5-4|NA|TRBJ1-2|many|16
TGTGCCAGCAGTATTCCGGGGACACCCGGGGACTATGGCTACACCTTC
CASSIPGTPGDYGYTF
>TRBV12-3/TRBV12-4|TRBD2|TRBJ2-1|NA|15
TGTGCCAGCAGTCCTAGCGGGAGGGCCTACAATGAGCAGTTCTTC
CASSPSGRAYNEQFF
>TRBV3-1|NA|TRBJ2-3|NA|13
TGTGCCAGCAGAGAACATGGCACAGATACGCAGTATTTT
CASREHGTDTQYF
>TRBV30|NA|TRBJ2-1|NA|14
TGTGCCTGGAGTGGAGGATCGGCCCTCAATGAGCAGTTCTTC
CAWSGGSALNEQFF
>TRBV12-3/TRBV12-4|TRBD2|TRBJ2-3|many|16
TGTGCCAGCAGTTTGAGTGCGGGGGTAACGACAGATACGCAGTATTTT
CASSLSAGVTTDTQYF
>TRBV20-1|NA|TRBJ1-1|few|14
TGCAGTGCTAGAGATCATCAGAAGAACACTGAAGCTTTCTTT
CSARDHQKNTEAFF
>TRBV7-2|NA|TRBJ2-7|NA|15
TGTGCCAGCAGCTTAGATGTTAGCGGCTTATACGAGCAGTACTTC
CASSLDVSGLYEQYF
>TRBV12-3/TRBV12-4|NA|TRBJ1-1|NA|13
TGTGCCAGCAGTGGGACACCCTTGGGGGAAGCTTTCTTT
CASSGTPLGEAFF
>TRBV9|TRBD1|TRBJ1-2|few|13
TGTGCCAGCAGCGCGTACAGGGGGCTTGGCTACACCTTC
CASSAYRGLGYTF
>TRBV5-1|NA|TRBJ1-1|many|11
TGCGCCAGCAGTGCCGGGACTGAGGCTTTCTTT
CASSAGTEAFF
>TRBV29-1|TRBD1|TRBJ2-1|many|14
TGCAGCGGACCGGGACAGGGGTCCTACAATGAGCAGTTCTTC
CSGPGQGSYNEQFF
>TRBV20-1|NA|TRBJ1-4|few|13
TGCAGTGCGGGAGGCCGAAAAAGGGAAAAACTGTTTTTT
CSAGGRKREKLFF
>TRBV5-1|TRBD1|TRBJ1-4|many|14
TGCGCCAGCAGCTTAACAGGGGAGGATGAAAAACTGTTTTTT
CASSLTGEDEKLFF
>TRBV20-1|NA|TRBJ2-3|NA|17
TGCAGTGCTAGAGATTGGTTCAGAGGGGGGACGGTGAATACGCAGTATTTT
CSARDWFRGGTVNTQYF
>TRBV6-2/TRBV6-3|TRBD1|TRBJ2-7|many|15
TGTGCCAGCATCCCCTCTGGGGACAGGGTCTACGAGCAGTACTTC
CASIPSGDRVYEQYF
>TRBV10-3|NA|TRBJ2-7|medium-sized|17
TGTGCCATCAGTGAGTCCCCCACACTCACGGGGACCTACGAGCAGTACTTC
CAISESPTLTGTYEQYF
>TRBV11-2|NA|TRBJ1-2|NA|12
TGTGCCAGCAGCTTGAGGGTCTATGGCTACACCTTC
CASSLRVYGYTF
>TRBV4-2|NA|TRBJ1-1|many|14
TGTGCCAGCAGCCATCCACGGCAGAACACTGAAGCTTTCTTT
CASSHPRQNTEAFF
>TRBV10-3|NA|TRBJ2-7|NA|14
TGTGCCATAGACAGGTCAGGGCTCAGTAACGAGCAGTACTTC
CAIDRSGLSNEQYF
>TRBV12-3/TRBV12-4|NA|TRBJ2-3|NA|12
TGTGCCAGCAGTATAATAGGCAATACGCAGTATTTT
CASSIIGNTQYF
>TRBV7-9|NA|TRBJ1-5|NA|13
TGTGCCAGCAGCCTAGCAGGGGATCAGCCCCAGCATTTT
CASSLAGDQPQHF
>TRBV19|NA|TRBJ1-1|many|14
TGTGCCAGTAGTGAATGGACAGAGAACACTGAAGCTTTCTTT
CASSEWTENTEAFF
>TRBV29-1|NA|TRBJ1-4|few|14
TGCAGCGTTGGGGGAGCCGCAACTAATGAAAAACTGTTTTTT
CSVGGAATNEKLFF
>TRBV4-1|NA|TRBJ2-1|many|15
TGCGCCAGCAGCCAAGACTCGCCAGCCTACAATGAGCAGTTCTTC
CASSQDSPAYNEQFF
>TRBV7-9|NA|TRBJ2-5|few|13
TGTGCCAGCAGCTTAGCCGGGTCGGAGACCCAGTACTTC
CASSLAGSETQYF
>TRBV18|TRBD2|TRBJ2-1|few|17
TGTGCCAGCTCACCACCGAGAAGGATAGCGGGAGGTGATGAGCAGTTCTTC
CASSPPRRIAGGDEQFF
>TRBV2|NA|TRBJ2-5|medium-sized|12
TGTGCCAGCAGGGGACGGCAAGAGACCCAGTACTTC
CASRGRQETQYF
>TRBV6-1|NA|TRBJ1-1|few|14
TGTGCCAGCAGTCGGGGGCGGGGAGGGACTGAAGCTTTCTTT
CASSRGRGGTEAFF